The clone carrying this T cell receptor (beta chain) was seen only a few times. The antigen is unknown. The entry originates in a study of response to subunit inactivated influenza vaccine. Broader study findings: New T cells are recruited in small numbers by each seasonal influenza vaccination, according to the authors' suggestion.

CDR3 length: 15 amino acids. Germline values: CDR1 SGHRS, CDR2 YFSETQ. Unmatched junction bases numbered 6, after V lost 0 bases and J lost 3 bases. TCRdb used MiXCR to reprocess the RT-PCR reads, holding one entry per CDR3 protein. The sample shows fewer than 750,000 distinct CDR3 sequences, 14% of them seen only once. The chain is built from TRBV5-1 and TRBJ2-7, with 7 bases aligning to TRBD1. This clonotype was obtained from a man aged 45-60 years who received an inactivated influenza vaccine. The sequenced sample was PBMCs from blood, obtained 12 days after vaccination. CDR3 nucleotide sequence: TGCGCCAGCAGCTTGGCCTCGGCAGGGGGCTACGAGCAGTACTTC. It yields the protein CASSLASAGGYEQYF. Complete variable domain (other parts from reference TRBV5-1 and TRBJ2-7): KAGVTQTPRYLIKTRGQQVTLSCSPISGHRSVSWYQQTPGQGLQFLFEYFSETQRNKGNFPGRFSGRQFSNSRSEMNVSTLELGDSALYLCASSLASAGGYEQYFGPGTRLTVT.